Listed below are T cell receptor beta chains from one sample, sequenced in a study of shared clonotypes between healthy human individuals. The protocol was immunoSEQ multiplex PCR, while the TCRdb copy is restricted to in-frame clones and leaves out a portion. The sample has under 850,000 clones, 72% seen once. The sample taken for sequencing was memory CD4+ T cells sorted from blood. The receptors were sampled from a woman in her 30s in good health. Both conserved end residues are part of each CDR3. The D gene is left open where the match is weak. Some rows mark clone size as missing; the rest say once, few, many or name a class of expanded clone.

D	V	J	size	length	CDR3	DNA
TRBD2	TRBV6-1	TRBJ2-2	.	12	CAVQRTSGELFF	TGTGCCGTGCAAAGGACTAGCGGGGAGCTGTTTTTT
.	TRBV29-1	TRBJ1-1	.	15	CSVDLLDRMNTEAFF	TGCAGCGTTGACCTTCTTGACCGAATGAACACTGAAGCTTTCTTT
.	TRBV5-1	TRBJ2-7	.	15	CASSLGGRGSYEQYF	TGCGCCAGCAGCTTGGGGGGCCGGGGGTCCTACGAGCAGTACTTC
.	TRBV7-6	TRBJ1-6	.	14	CASSAEVSNSPLHF	TGTGCCAGCAGCGCCGAAGTGTCGAATTCACCCCTCCACTTT
.	TRBV5-6	TRBJ1-4	.	13	CASRRRGGEKLFF	TGTGCCAGCCGCCGGAGGGGCGGCGAAAAACTGTTTTTT
TRBD2	TRBV11-2	TRBJ2-5	few	13	CASSSGLARGQYF	TGTGCCAGCAGCTCCGGACTAGCGCGAGGCCAGTACTTC
.	TRBV6-5	TRBJ2-3	.	12	CASSRGTDTQYF	TGTGCCAGCAGTCGTGGCACAGATACGCAGTATTTT
.	TRBV27	TRBJ2-6	.	13	CASSLGGANVLTF	TGTGCCAGCAGTTTAGGGGGGGCCAACGTCCTGACTTTC
.	TRBV27	TRBJ1-5	.	13	CASSLTASKPQHF	TGTGCCAGCAGTTTGACTGCCTCAAAGCCCCAGCATTTT
.	TRBV11-1	TRBJ2-7	few	14	CASSFQRDSYEQYF	TGTGCCAGCAGCTTCCAACGGGATAGCTACGAGCAGTACTTC
.	TRBV11-2	TRBJ1-5	few	13	CASSSRPDQPQHF	TGTGCCAGCAGCTCGCGACCGGACCAGCCCCAGCATTTT
.	TRBV28	TRBJ2-1	few	13	CASLRDLHNEQFF	TGTGCCAGCCTTCGGGACCTGCACAATGAGCAGTTCTTC
TRBD1	TRBV5-1	TRBJ1-4	many	15	CASSLAGGSPGKLFF	TGCGCCAGCAGCTTGGCAGGGGGCTCACCTGGAAAACTGTTTTTT
TRBD2	TRBV30	TRBJ2-3	.	13	CASTSASTDTQYF	TGTGCTTCGACTAGCGCTAGCACAGATACGCAGTATTTT
TRBD1	TRBV2	TRBJ1-2	.	15	CASPTQGGVNYGYTF	TGTGCCAGCCCAACTCAGGGGGGGGTTAACTATGGCTACACCTTC
.	TRBV9	TRBJ1-5	.	18	CASSVVGHSPYSNQPQHF	TGTGCCAGCAGCGTAGTGGGACACTCGCCTTATAGCAATCAGCCCCAGCATTTT
.	TRBV5-6	TRBJ1-1	.	16	CASSLGFGRLNTEAFF	TGTGCCAGCAGCTTGGGTTTCGGCAGATTGAACACTGAAGCTTTCTTT
TRBD1	TRBV25-1	TRBJ1-2	.	14	CASSSTGGHYGYTF	TGTGCCAGCAGTAGTACAGGGGGCCACTATGGCTACACCTTC
.	TRBV28	TRBJ1-4	.	13	CASSFVRGEKLFF	TGTGCCAGCAGTTTTGTACGTGGGGAAAAACTGTTTTTT
.	TRBV7-9	TRBJ1-5	.	17	CASSLGGLQYSNQPQHF	TGTGCCAGCAGCTTAGGGGGTTTACAGTATAGCAATCAGCCCCAGCATTTT
.	TRBV11-1	TRBJ2-1	.	13	CASSLNERNEQFF	TGTGCCAGCAGCCTAAACGAACGGAATGAGCAGTTCTTC
.	TRBV9	TRBJ1-3	few	17	CASSVAVGRSTGNTIYF	TGTGCCAGCAGCGTAGCGGTGGGACGGAGTACAGGAAACACCATATATTTT
TRBD2	TRBV7-2	TRBJ2-7	.	15	CASSSGLAGGTEQYF	TGTGCCAGCAGCTCTGGACTAGCGGGAGGGACCGAGCAGTACTTC
.	TRBV27	TRBJ2-3	.	16	CASSYPLGRSLNTQYF	TGTGCCAGCAGTTACCCTCTAGGGCGATCACTCAATACGCAGTATTTT
TRBD2	TRBV2	TRBJ2-1	once	16	CASSGVRKRGLNEQFF	TGTGCCAGCAGTGGGGTAAGGAAGCGGGGACTCAATGAGCAGTTCTTC
.	TRBV5-5	TRBJ2-5	few	15	CASSLGVAQWETQYF	TGTGCCAGCAGCTTGGGAGTAGCTCAATGGGAGACCCAGTACTTC
.	TRBV27	TRBJ2-5	.	16	CASSPLRLDRQETQYF	TGTGCCAGCAGTCCCCTCAGGCTTGACCGGCAAGAGACCCAGTACTTC
.	TRBV28	TRBJ2-5	.	17	CASSSLYFSRYQETQYF	TGTGCCAGCAGTTCCCTATATTTTTCGAGGTACCAAGAGACCCAGTACTTC
.	TRBV27	TRBJ2-7	.	13	CASNDRMSYEQYF	TGTGCCAGCAATGACAGAATGTCCTACGAGCAGTACTTC
TRBD2	TRBV5-6	TRBJ2-3	.	13	CATRGLGADTQYF	TGTGCTACCCGGGGACTAGGGGCAGATACGCAGTATTTT
TRBD2	TRBV5-4	TRBJ2-5	.	12	CASRGRAETQYF	TGTGCCAGCAGAGGGAGGGCAGAGACCCAGTACTTC
.	TRBV5-1	TRBJ1-5	.	15	CASSLYGDSNQPQHF	TGCGCCAGCAGCTTGTATGGGGATAGCAATCAGCCCCAGCATTTT
TRBD1	TRBV11-2	TRBJ1-3	.	17	CASSLAFGTASGNTIYF	TGTGCCAGCAGCTTAGCTTTCGGGACAGCCTCTGGAAACACCATATATTTT
.	TRBV7-2	TRBJ1-1	.	16	CASSSPSYWGGTEAFF	TGTGCCAGCAGCTCACCCTCTTACTGGGGCGGGACTGAAGCTTTCTTT
.	TRBV6-5	TRBJ2-7	.	14	CASGIPGQRHEQYF	TGTGCCAGTGGAATACCGGGACAACGGCACGAGCAGTACTTC
.	TRBV11-2	TRBJ1-1	.	14	CASSVSRMNTEAFF	TGTGCCAGCAGCGTAAGTAGGATGAACACTGAAGCTTTCTTT
.	TRBV6-5	TRBJ2-3	.	15	CASSYVGFLTDTQYF	TGTGCCAGCAGTTACGTCGGGTTTCTGACAGATACGCAGTATTTT
.	TRBV5-1	TRBJ2-1	.	16	CASRKQGIREYNEQFF	TGCGCCAGCAGAAAACAGGGTATTAGGGAATACAATGAGCAGTTCTTC
.	TRBV9	TRBJ1-2	.	16	CASSVGPSIGNYGYTF	TGTGCCAGCAGCGTAGGCCCCTCGATAGGGAACTATGGCTACACCTTC
.	TRBV7-3	TRBJ2-2	.	15	CASSLTAARTGELFF	TGTGCCAGCAGCTTAACGGCGGCAAGGACCGGGGAGCTGTTTTTT
.	TRBV2	TRBJ1-2	few	12	CASRVHREGYTF	TGTGCCAGCAGGGTTCATCGAGAGGGCTACACCTTC
.	TRBV5-4	TRBJ2-7	.	15	CASSSLEWGVDEQYF	TGTGCCAGCAGCTCGTTGGAGTGGGGCGTTGACGAGCAGTACTTC